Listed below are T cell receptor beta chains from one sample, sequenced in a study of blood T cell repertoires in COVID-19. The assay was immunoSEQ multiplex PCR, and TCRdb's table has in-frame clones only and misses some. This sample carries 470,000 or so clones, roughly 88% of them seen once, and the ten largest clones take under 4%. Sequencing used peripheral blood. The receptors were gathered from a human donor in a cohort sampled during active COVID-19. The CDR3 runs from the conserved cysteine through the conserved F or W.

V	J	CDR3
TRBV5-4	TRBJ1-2	CASSSQQGNYGYTF
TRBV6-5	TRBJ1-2	CASSGTGYGYTF
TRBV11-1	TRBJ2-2	CASSLAGRVTGELFF
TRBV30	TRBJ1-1	CAWSPDPGQGTSEAFF
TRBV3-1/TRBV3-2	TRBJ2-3	CASSLQGLGTQYF
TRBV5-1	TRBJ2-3	CASSPGGITDTQYF
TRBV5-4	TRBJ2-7	CASSFAGADEQYF
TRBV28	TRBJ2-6	CASSLIQGSGANVLTF
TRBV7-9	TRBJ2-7	CASSLSGQGPYEQYF
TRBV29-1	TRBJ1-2	CSVEEAGYGYTF
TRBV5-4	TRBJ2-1	CASSLPLAGVSNEQFF
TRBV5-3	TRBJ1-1	CASDTGGTEAFF
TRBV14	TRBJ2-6	CASSPRESAGANVLTF
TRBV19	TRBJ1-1	CASSMTGANTEAFF
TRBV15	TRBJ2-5	CATSRGAQETQYF
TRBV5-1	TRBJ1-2	CASSLAVGQGDYGYTF
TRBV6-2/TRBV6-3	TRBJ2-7	CASSYSRRSGSAYEQYF
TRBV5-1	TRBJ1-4	CASSVTADNEKLFF
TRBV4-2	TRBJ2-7	CASSQSVAGAAVYEQYF
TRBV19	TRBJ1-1	CASSTRGTALVRTEAFF
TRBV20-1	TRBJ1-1	CSASPQGPNTEAFF
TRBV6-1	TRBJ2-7	CASSEAGTSGSQYF
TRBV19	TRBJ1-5	CASSSPLGQGRVNNQPQHF
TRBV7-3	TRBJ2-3	CASSLNGGDTQYF
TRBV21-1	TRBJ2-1	CASRGGVGEQFF
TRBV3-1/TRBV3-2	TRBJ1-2	CASSLRGKGYGYTF
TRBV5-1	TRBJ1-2	CASSSSTGESHGYTF
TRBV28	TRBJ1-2	CASSLGSGTEYGYTF
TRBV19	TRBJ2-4	CASRDRGAKNIQYF
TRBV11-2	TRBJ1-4	CASSLGTGANEKLFF
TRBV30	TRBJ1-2	CAWSGGGSYTF
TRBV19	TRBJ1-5	CASSTGTYQPQHF
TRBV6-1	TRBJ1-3	CASSEAQQVGNTIYF
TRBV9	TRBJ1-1	CASSVGGGSNTEAFF
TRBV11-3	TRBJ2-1	CASSPGLANYNEQFF
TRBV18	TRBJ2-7	CASSPSTSGATYEQYF
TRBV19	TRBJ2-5	CASSIGREPQETQYF
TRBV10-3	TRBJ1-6	CAISETGDNSPLHF
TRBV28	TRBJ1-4	CASSLLTGRDEKLFF
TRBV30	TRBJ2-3	CAWSAWTGGITDTQYF
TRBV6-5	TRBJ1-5	CARNTGAQPQHF
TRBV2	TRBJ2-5	CASRAGGGRRTQYF
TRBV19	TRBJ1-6	CASSIFQGESPLHF
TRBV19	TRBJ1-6	CASSTGQGMAPLHF
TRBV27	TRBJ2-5	CASSLRAGVPGTQYF
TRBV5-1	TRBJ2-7	CASSWAGEASYEQYF
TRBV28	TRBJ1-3	CASSFSGVSGNTIYF
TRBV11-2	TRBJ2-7	CASSLERTAIPYEQYF
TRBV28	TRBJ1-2	CASSEIPGQGQGYTF
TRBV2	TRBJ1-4	CASNRGYPFEKLFF
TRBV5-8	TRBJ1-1	CASSLTGGLAFF
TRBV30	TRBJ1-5	CAWSRRDVGNQPQHF
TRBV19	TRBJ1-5	CASSPRDQPQHF
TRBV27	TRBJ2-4	CASRKPGEAKNIQYF
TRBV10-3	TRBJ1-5	CAISGQGAAGNQPQHF
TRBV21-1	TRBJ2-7	CASSPSGRYEQYF
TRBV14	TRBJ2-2	CASSQVWSRAGGPGELFF
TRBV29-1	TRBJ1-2	CSVARGQSYTF
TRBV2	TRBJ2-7	CASSEVGQGQLYEQYF